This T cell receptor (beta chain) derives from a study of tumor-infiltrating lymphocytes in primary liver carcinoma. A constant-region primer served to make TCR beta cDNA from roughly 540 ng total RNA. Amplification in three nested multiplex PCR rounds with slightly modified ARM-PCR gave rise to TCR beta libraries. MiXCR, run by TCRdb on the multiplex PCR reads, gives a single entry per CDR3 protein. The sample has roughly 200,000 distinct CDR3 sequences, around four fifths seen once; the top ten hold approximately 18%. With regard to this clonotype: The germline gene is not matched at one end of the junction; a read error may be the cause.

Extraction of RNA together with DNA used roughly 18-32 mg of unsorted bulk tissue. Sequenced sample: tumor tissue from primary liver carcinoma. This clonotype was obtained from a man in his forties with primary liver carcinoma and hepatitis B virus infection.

The CDR3 loop reads CTSSARTTTNTGELFF. CDR3 DNA sequence: TGTACCAGCAGCGCCCGGACAACTACGAACACCGGGGAGCTGTTTTTT. The J gene is TRBJ2-2, the V gene TRBV11-2; tentatively, D is TRBD1 (5 bases). Germline V gene lookup returns CDR1 SGHAT and CDR2 FQNNGV. The CDR3 has 16 amino acids.